A selection of T cell receptor beta chains follows, all from one sample in a study of tumour-infiltrating T cells in Burkitt lymphoma. Using immunoSEQ multiplex PCR, the repertoire was profiled, and TCRdb retains in-frame clones only, with some absent. The sample includes about 900 clones, more than 80% of them seen just once. Sequencing was carried out using tumor tissue. Every receptor here comes from a human donor with diffuse large B-cell lymphoma. Each CDR3 is given with its conserved first and last residue. D genes are given only for firm matches. Only part of the rows carry a size: once, few, many, or a class if the clone is expanded.

V: TRBV11-2
size: -
D: -
J: TRBJ2-3
CDR3: CASSYGGDTQYF
DNA: TGTGCCAGCAGTTATGGCGGGGATACGCAGTATTTT

V: TRBV4-1
size: -
D: -
J: TRBJ1-4
CDR3: CASSRGGVTNEKLFF
DNA: TGCGCCAGCAGCCGAGGAGGGGTAACTAATGAAAAACTGTTTTTT

V: TRBV9
size: -
D: -
J: TRBJ2-2
CDR3: CASGGRHTGELFF
DNA: TGTGCCAGCGGTGGGCGGCACACCGGGGAGCTGTTTTTT

V: TRBV5-1
size: -
D: -
J: TRBJ2-7
CDR3: CASSSYSYEQYF
DNA: TGCGCCAGCAGCTCCTACAGCTACGAGCAGTACTTC

V: TRBV4-2
size: -
D: TRBD1
J: TRBJ1-5
CDR3: CASSQDYRGGQPQHF
DNA: TGTGCCAGCAGCCAAGATTACAGGGGTGGTCAGCCCCAGCATTTT

V: TRBV4-1
size: -
D: -
J: TRBJ1-6
CDR3: CASSQGTDYSPLHF
DNA: TGCGCCAGCAGCCAAGGGACAGATTATTCACCCCTCCACTTT

V: TRBV30
size: few
D: -
J: TRBJ1-1
CDR3: CACGQRNTEAFF
DNA: TGTGCCTGCGGACAGAGGAACACTGAAGCTTTCTTT

V: TRBV19
size: -
D: -
J: TRBJ2-7
CDR3: CASSFLLNPLYEQYF
DNA: TGTGCCAGTAGTTTTCTCCTGAATCCCCTCTACGAGCAGTACTTC

V: TRBV19
size: -
D: -
J: TRBJ1-2
CDR3: CASRTDGFYGYTF
DNA: TGTGCCAGTAGAACGGACGGGTTCTATGGCTACACCTTC

V: TRBV5-1
size: -
D: TRBD1
J: TRBJ1-1
CDR3: CASSLSGRGKNTEAFF
DNA: TGCGCCAGCAGCTTGTCGGGCAGGGGGAAGAACACTGAAGCTTTCTTT

V: TRBV27
size: -
D: TRBD2
J: TRBJ2-2
CDR3: CASITWSSGRLNTGELFF
DNA: TGTGCCAGCATCACCTGGAGTAGCGGGAGGCTCAACACCGGGGAGCTGTTTTTT

V: TRBV5-1
size: -
D: -
J: TRBJ2-7
CDR3: CASSSQQTYEQYF
DNA: TGCGCCAGCAGCTCCCAGCAAACCTACGAGCAGTACTTC

V: TRBV15
size: -
D: -
J: TRBJ2-3
CDR3: CATSRRGTDTQYF
DNA: TGTGCCACCAGCAGGAGGGGCACAGATACGCAGTATTTT

V: TRBV10-2
size: -
D: -
J: TRBJ2-3
CDR3: CASSSFGTTYTQYF
DNA: TGCGCCAGCAGTTCTTTCGGGACCACGTACACGCAGTATTTT

V: TRBV7-9
size: -
D: TRBD2
J: TRBJ2-5
CDR3: CASSFFGGRTQYF
DNA: TGTGCCAGCAGCTTTTTCGGGGGGAGGACCCAGTACTTC

V: TRBV2
size: -
D: -
J: TRBJ1-2
CDR3: CASIQTANYGYTF
DNA: TGTGCCAGCATCCAGACCGCAAACTATGGCTACACCTTC

V: TRBV10-3
size: -
D: -
J: TRBJ1-1
CDR3: CAISDRQDTEAFF
DNA: TGTGCCATCAGTGATCGGCAGGACACTGAAGCTTTCTTT

V: TRBV5-4
size: -
D: -
J: TRBJ1-1
CDR3: CASSRRDTEAFF
DNA: TGTGCCAGCAGCCGGCGGGACACTGAAGCTTTCTTT

V: TRBV19
size: once
D: TRBD2
J: TRBJ2-2
CDR3: CASRLPGLGEVGELFF
DNA: TGTGCCAGTAGACTACCGGGACTAGGGGAGGTCGGGGAGCTGTTTTTT

V: TRBV5-4
size: -
D: -
J: TRBJ2-2
CDR3: CASSSGTAYIGELFF
DNA: TGTGCCAGCAGCTCTGGTACGGCCTATATCGGGGAGCTGTTTTTT